This T cell receptor (beta chain) came from a study of blood T cell repertoires in COVID-19. The CDR3 length is 13 residues. V shed 3 bases and J shed 3 bases, with 9 bases lying between them. The protocol was immunoSEQ multiplex PCR, while the TCRdb copy is restricted to in-frame clones and leaves out a portion. In the table there are around 230,000 clones, 75% to 90% of which are singletons. V gene TRBV12-3 or TRBV12-4 combines with J gene TRBJ2-7, with D uncertain. The sample was peripheral blood. This clonotype originated in a man between 35 and 55 years old with acute or convalescent COVID-19. The CDR3 DNA sequence: TGTGCCAGCAGTTTGGGCAGAAACTACGAGCAGTACTTC. It translates to CASSLGRNYEQYF.